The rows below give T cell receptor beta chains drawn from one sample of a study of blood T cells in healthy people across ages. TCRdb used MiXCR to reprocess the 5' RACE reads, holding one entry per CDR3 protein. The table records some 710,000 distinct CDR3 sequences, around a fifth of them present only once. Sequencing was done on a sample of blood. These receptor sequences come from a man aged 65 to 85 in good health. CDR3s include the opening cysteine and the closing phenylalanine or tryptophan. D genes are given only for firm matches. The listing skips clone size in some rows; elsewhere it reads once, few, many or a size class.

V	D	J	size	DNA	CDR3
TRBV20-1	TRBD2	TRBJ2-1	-	TGCAGTGCCGCCTTGTTTTTAGCGGGCGATGAGCAGTTCTTC	CSAALFLAGDEQFF
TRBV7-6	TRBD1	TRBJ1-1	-	TGTGCCAGCAGCTTAGCCCTGGGACAGGCCTTTGAAGCTTTCTTT	CASSLALGQAFEAFF
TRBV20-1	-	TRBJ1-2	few	TGCAGTGCTAGAGCCGGCAGGGGTTTTGGCTACACCTTC	CSARAGRGFGYTF
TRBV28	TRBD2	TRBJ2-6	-	TGTGCCAGCAGTTTAGGTCTAGCGGGGGGGTGGACTGGGGCCAACGTCCTGACTTTC	CASSLGLAGGWTGANVLTF
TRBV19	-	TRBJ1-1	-	TGTGCCAGTAGTATATCCCCCTGGCTCCGGGACCAAATTGGCTACACTGAAGCTTTCTTT	CASSISPWLRDQIGYTEAFF
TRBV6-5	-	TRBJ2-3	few	TGTGCCAGCAGTTACTCGTTCGGGGGCTCGGATACGCAGTATTTT	CASSYSFGGSDTQYF
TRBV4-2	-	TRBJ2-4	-	TGTGCCAGCAGCCAAGTACTAGCAGCCAAAAACATTCAGTACTTC	CASSQVLAAKNIQYF
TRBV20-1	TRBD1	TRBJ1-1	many	TGCAGTGCTTTCCGTCACGGGACAGTGAACACTGAAGCTTTCTTT	CSAFRHGTVNTEAFF
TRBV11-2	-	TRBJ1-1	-	TGTGCCAGCAGCTCAAGGTTGGGTGGACAACAAGCTTTCTTT	CASSSRLGGQQAFF
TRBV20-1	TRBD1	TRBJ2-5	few	TGCAGTGCTCCCCTGACAGGGCAAGAGACCCAGTACTTC	CSAPLTGQETQYF
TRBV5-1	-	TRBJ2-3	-	TGCGCCAGCAGCTTGGCCGGCGGGGCGCTCACAGATACGCAGTATTTT	CASSLAGGALTDTQYF
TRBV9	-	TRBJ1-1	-	TGTGCCAGCACGGAGAATGCTATGAACACTGAAGCTTTCTTT	CASTENAMNTEAFF
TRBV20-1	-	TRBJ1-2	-	TGCAGTGCTAGAATTGGTCGTAACTATGGCTACACCTTC	CSARIGRNYGYTF
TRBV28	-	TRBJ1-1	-	TGTGCCAGCACTGAAGAAAAGAGGGGTAAGGGCAAAGCTTTCTTT	CASTEEKRGKGKAFF
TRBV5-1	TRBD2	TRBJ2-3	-	TGCGCCAGCCTCTCCAGCGGGGGCACAGATACGCAGTATTTT	CASLSSGGTDTQYF
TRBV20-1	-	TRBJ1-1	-	TGCAGTGCTCCAGCCGGAAACAGGGAGGGAACTGAAGCTTTCTTT	CSAPAGNREGTEAFF
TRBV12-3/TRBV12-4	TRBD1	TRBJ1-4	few	TGTGCCAGCAGTCTCCAGGGGGTCGGTGAAAAACTGTTTTTT	CASSLQGVGEKLFF
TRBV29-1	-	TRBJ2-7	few	TGCAGCGTCGCCCCTTCTTGGGTAGCCTCCTACGAGCAGTACTTC	CSVAPSWVASYEQYF
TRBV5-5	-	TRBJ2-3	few	TGTGCCAGCAGCTCCCGACCTACAGCGACCACAGATACGCAGTATTTT	CASSSRPTATTDTQYF
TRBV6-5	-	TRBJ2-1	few	TGTGCCAGCAGTTATACTGGGGAAGTGAGAGAGCAGTTCTTC	CASSYTGEVREQFF
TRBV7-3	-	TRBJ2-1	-	TGTGCCAGCAGCTTAACGTTGGGTGCTCTATACAATGAGCAGTTCTTC	CASSLTLGALYNEQFF
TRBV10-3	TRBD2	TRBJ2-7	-	TGTGCCACCACCCCTTCCGGACTAGCGGGTTACGAGCAGTACTTC	CATTPSGLAGYEQYF
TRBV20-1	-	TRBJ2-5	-	TGCAGTGCTAGAGACACTAACCAAGAGACCCAGTACTTC	CSARDTNQETQYF
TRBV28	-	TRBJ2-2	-	TGTGCCAGCGCGACAGGACTAGAACCGATTGATGGCACCGGGGAGCTGTTTTTT	CASATGLEPIDGTGELFF
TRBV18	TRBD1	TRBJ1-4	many	TGTGCCAGCTCCCGGGACAGCGGAGAAAAACTGTTTTTT	CASSRDSGEKLFF
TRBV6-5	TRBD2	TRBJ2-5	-	TGTGCCAGCAGTTACTCGAAGACTAGCGAACCAGAGACCCAGTACTTC	CASSYSKTSEPETQYF
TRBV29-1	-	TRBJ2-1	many	TGCAGCGTTGAAGATCAAGAGGCTAGCTCCTACAATGAGCAGTTCTTC	CSVEDQEASSYNEQFF
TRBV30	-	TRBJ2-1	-	TGTGCCTGGAGTTACCAGGGAGACGGTGAGCAGTTCTTC	CAWSYQGDGEQFF
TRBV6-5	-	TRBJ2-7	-	TGTGCCAGCAGTTACTCCAGGACACGGGTCGGCGAGCAGTACTTC	CASSYSRTRVGEQYF
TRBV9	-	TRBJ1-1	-	TGTGCCAGCAGCGCTCAAGGGAGTTTAGGGGCTTTCTTT	CASSAQGSLGAFF
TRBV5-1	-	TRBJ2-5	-	TGCGCCAGCAGCTTGATCGCTAGCGTGCAAGAGACCCAGTACTTC	CASSLIASVQETQYF